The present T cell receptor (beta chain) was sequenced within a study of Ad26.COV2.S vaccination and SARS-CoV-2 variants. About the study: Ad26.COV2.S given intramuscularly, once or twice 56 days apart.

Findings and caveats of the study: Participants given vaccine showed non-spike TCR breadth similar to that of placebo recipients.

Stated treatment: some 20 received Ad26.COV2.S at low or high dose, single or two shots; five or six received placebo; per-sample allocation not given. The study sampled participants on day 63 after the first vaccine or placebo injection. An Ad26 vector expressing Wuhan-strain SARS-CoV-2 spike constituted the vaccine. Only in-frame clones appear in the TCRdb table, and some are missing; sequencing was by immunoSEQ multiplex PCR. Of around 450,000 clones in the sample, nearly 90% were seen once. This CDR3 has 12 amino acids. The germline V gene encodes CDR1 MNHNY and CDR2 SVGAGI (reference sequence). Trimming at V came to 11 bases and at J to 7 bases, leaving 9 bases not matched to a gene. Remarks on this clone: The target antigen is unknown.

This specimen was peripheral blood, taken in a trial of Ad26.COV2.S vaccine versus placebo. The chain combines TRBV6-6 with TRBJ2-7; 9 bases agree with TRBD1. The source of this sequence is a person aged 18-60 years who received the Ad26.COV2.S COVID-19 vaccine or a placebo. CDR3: CAATGGLGEQYF. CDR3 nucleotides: TGTGCCGCCACAGGGGGCCTGGGAGAGCAGTACTTC.